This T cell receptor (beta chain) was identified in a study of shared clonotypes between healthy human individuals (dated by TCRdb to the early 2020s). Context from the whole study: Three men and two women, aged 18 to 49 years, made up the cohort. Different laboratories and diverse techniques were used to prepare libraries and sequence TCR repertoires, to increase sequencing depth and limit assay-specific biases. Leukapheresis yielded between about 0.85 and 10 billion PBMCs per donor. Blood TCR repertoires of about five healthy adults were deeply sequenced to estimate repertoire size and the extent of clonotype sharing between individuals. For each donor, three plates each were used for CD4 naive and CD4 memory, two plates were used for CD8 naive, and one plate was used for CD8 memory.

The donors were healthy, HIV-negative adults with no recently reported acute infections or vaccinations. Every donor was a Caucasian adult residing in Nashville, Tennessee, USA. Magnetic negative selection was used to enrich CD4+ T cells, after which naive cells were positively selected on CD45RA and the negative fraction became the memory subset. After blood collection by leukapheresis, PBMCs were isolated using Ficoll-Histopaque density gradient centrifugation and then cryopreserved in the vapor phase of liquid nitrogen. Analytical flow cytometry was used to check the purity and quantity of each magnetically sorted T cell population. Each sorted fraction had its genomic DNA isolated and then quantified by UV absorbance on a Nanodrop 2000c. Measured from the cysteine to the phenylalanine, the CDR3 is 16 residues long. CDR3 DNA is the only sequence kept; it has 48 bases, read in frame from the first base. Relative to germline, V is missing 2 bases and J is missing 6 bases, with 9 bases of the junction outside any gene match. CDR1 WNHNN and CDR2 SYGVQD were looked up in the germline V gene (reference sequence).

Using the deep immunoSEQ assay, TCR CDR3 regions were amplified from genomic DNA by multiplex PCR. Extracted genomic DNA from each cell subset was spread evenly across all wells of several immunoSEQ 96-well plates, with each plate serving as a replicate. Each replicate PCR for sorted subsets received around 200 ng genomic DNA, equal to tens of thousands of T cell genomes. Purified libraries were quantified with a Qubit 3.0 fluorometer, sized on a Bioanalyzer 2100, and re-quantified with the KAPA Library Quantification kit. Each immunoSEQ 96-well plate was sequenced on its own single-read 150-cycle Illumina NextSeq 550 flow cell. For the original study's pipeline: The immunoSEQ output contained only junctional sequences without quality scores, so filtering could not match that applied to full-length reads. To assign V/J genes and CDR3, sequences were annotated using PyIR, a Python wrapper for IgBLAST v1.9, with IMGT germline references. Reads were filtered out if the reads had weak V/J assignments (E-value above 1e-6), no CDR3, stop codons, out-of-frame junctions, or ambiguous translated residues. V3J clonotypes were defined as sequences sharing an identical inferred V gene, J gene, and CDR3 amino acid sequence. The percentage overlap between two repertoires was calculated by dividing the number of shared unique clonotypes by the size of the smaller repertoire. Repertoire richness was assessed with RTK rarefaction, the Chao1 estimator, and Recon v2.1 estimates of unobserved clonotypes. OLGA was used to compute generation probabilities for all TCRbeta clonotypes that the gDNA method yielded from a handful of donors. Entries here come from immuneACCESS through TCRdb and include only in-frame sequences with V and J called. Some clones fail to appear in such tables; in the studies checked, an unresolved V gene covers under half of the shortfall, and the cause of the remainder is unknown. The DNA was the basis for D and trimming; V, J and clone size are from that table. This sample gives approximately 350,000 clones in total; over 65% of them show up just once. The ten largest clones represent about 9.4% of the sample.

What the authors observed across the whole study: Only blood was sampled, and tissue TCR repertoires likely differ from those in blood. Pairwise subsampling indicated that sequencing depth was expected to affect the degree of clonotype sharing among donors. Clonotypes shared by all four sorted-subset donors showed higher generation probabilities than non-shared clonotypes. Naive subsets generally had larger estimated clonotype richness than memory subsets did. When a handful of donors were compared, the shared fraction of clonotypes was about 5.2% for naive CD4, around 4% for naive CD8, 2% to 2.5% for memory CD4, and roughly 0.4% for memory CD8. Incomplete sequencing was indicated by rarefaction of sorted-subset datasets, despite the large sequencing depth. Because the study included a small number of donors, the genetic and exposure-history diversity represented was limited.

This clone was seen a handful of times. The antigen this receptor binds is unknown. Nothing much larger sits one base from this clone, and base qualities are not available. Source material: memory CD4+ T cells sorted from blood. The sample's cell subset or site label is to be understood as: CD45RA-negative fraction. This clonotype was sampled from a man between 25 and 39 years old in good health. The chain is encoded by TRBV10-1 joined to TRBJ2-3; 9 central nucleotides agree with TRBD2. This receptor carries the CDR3 CASSEPGLAGRDTQYF. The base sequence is TGCGCCAGCAGTGAGCCGGGTCTAGCGGGACGGGATACGCAGTATTTT.